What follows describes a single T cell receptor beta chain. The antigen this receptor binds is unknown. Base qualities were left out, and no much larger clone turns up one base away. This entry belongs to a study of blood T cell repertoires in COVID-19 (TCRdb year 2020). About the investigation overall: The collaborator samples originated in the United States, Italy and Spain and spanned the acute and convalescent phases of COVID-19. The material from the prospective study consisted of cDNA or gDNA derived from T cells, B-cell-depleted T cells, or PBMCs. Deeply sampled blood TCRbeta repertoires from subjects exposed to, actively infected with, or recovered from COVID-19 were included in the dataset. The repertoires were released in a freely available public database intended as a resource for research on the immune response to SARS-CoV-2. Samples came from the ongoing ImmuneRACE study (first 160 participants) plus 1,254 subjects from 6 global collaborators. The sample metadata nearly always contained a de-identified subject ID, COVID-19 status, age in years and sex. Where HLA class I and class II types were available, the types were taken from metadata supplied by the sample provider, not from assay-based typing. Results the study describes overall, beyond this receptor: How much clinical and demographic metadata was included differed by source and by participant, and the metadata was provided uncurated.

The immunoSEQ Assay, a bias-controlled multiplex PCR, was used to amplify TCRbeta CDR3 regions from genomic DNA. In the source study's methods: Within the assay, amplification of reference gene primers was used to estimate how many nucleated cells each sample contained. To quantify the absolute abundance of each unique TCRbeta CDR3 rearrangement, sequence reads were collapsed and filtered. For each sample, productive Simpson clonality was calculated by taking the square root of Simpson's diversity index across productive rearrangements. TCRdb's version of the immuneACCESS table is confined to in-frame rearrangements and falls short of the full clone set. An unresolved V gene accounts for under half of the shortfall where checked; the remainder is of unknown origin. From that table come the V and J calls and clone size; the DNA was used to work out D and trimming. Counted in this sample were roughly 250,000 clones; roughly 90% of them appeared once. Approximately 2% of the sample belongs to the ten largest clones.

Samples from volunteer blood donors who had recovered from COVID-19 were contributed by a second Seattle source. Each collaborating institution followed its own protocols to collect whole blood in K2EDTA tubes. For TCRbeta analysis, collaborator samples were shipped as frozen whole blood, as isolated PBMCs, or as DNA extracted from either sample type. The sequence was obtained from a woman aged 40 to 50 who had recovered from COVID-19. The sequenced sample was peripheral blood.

The CDR3 is CASSLTGPNYGYTF. The DNA is TGTGCCAGCAGTTTAACAGGTCCTAACTATGGCTACACCTTC. The V gene is TRBV28 and the J gene is TRBJ1-2; the D region possibly corresponds to TRBD1 (5 bases align). Trimming removed 2 bases from V and 0 bases from J, leaving 7 bases between the germline ends. The CDR3 sequence holds 14 residues, the cysteine and phenylalanine included. Of the read, only the CDR3 DNA is kept; its 42 bases are in frame from base 1. From the germline V gene, CDR1 is MDHEN and CDR2 is SYDVKM.